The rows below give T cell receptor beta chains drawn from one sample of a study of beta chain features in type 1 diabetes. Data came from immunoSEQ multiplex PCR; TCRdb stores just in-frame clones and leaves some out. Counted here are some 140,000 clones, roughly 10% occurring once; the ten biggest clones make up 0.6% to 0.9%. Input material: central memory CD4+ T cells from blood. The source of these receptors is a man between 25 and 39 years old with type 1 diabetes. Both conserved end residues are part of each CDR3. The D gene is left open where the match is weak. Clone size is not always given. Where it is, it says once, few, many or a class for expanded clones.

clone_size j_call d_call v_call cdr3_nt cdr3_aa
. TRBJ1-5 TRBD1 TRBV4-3 TGCGCCAGCAGCCAAGACTGGACAGGGAATCAGCCCCAGCATTTT CASSQDWTGNQPQHF
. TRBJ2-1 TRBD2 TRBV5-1 TGCGCCAGCAGCTTGGTAGCGGGAATTAACAATGAGCAGTTCTTC CASSLVAGINNEQFF
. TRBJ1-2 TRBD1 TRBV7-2 TGTGCCAGCAGCTTCGGCTTAACAGGGGGCTATGGCTACACCTTC CASSFGLTGGYGYTF
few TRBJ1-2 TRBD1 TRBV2 TGTGCCAGCAGCCCGACAAGGGGACAGGGGATCCGGGGCTACACCTTC CASSPTRGQGIRGYTF
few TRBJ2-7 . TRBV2 TGTGCCAGCAGTGAAGGAGCGGGCCTCTCCGAGCAGTACTTC CASSEGAGLSEQYF
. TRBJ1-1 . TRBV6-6 TGTGCCAGCAGTTACTCGTTCGGGGAATCTGAAGCTTTCTTT CASSYSFGESEAFF
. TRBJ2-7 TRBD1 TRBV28 TGTGCCAGCAGTCCACCGACAGGGGGCTGGTACGAGCAGTACTTC CASSPPTGGWYEQYF
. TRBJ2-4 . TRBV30 TGTGCCTGGAGTGCCGGACAGTTTCTAGCCAAAAACATTCAGTACTTC CAWSAGQFLAKNIQYF
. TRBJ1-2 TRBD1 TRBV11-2 TGTGCCAGCAGGGGGGGACAGGGCCTAATGGAGGGCTACACCTTC CASRGGQGLMEGYTF
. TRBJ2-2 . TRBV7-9 TGTGCCAGCAGCTTCACCTCCGGGACACAGACCGGGGAGCTGTTTTTT CASSFTSGTQTGELFF
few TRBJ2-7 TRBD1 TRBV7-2 TGTGCCAGCAGCTCCCGGACAGGAGCCTACGAGCAGTACTTC CASSSRTGAYEQYF
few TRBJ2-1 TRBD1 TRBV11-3 TGTGCCAGCAGCCTTTCCGGGACAGGGTCCAATGAGCAGTTCTTC CASSLSGTGSNEQFF
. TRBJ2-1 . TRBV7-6 TGTGCCAGCAGCCTCCTCGGGGGGCTATTCAATGAGCAGTTCTTC CASSLLGGLFNEQFF
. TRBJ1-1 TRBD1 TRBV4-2 TGTGCCAGCAGCCAACGGGACAGACCGAACACTGAAGCTTTCTTT CASSQRDRPNTEAFF
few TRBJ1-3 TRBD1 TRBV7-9 TGTGCCAGCACCCTACGTTTGACAGGGGAAAACACCATATATTTT CASTLRLTGENTIYF
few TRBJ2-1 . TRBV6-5 TGTGCCAGCAGTTACCTGACAGGGACTCAGTTCTTC CASSYLTGTQFF
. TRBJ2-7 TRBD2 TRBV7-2 TGTGCCAGCAGCTTAGCGGGAGCGGGGGCCCTCTACGAGCAGTACTTC CASSLAGAGALYEQYF
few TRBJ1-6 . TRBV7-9 TGTGCCAGCAGCTTAATGGGCGATTCACCCCTCCACTTT CASSLMGDSPLHF
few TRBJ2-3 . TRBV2 TGTGCCAGCAGGGGCGACGGTAGCACAGATACGCAGTATTTT CASRGDGSTDTQYF
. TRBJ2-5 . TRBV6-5 TGTGCCAGCAGTCCGGCAGCGGGCCAAGAGACCCAGTACTTC CASSPAAGQETQYF
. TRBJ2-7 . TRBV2 TGTGCCAGCAGTAGAACAGGCCTTGGCTACGAGCAGTACTTC CASSRTGLGYEQYF
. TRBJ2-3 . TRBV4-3 TGCGCCAGCAGCCAAGAGTCCCCCTCCACGCAGTATTTT CASSQESPSTQYF
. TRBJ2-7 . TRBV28 TGTGCCAGCAGGCAGGCCTACGAGCAGTACTTC CASRQAYEQYF
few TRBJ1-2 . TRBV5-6 TGTGCCAGCAGCTACAGTGGGGGCTACTATGGCTACACCTTC CASSYSGGYYGYTF
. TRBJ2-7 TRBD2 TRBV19 TGTGCCAGTAGTCCCCAACTAGCGGGGGCCCTCGAGCAGTACTTC CASSPQLAGALEQYF
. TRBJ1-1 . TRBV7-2 TGTGCCAGCAGCCTGGACAGTTACACTGAAGCTTTCTTT CASSLDSYTEAFF